These 21 T cell receptor beta chains came from one sample sequenced in a study of control samples from healthy donors and cancer patients. Clones were read by immunoSEQ multiplex PCR, and TCRdb kept only the in-frame ones, dropping some. The repertoire holds some 35,000 clones, with about 94% as singletons. Material for sequencing was PBMCs. All receptors derive from a man in his forties with colorectal cancer.

This chain connects TRBV28 to TRBJ1-2, with 9 positions matching TRBD1. The J segment lost 8 bases and the V segment lost 5 bases, leaving 9 bases of the junction unmatched. In germline, CDR1 is MDHEN, CDR2 SYDVKM. CDR3 length: 14 residues. CDR3 loop: CASSTEQGAPGYTF. The CDR3 DNA reads TGTGCCAGCAGTACGGAACAGGGGGCGCCAGGCTACACCTTC.

V usage is TRBV6-2 or TRBV6-3 and J usage is TRBJ2-7; TRBD2 aligns across 8 bases. Trimming at V came to 3 bases and at J to 2 bases, leaving 15 bases not matched to a gene. The V gene's germline CDR1 is MNHEY and CDR2 SVGEGT. CDR3 size: 18 residues. The CDR3 region is CASSYLRKSGGTTYEQYF. The CDR3 DNA sequence: TGTGCCAGCAGTTATCTCCGAAAAAGCGGGGGAACCACCTACGAGCAGTACTTC.

The DNA for the CDR3 is TGTGCCAGCAGTTACTATTGGGGGGCCCAGGCCAACGTCCTGACTTTC. It encodes CASSYYWGAQANVLTF. The chain combines TRBV6-5 with TRBJ2-6; possibly TRBD1 or TRBD2 for D (6 bases each). This CDR3 is built from 16 residues. Germline loops: CDR1 MNHEY, CDR2 SVGAGI. V was cut by 1 base and J by 6 bases, with 13 bases left in between.

This chain links TRBV7-2 with TRBJ2-2; weak D call: TRBD1 (5 bases). The CDR3 runs to 16 residues. With 1 base removed from V and 2 bases from J, the gap between germline ends came to 11 bases. From germline, CDR1 is SGHTA and CDR2 FQGNSA. The CDR3 DNA reads as TGTGCCAGCAGCTTAGGACAGACGATAAACACCGGGGAGCTGTTTTTT. Protein sequence: CASSLGQTINTGELFF. Looking up the rest from reference TRBV7-2 and TRBJ2-2 gives the full variable domain: GAGVSQSPSNKVTEKGKDVELRCDPISGHTALYWYRQSLGQGLEFLIYFQGNSAPDKSGLPSDRFSAERTGGSVSTLTIQRTQQEDSAVYLCASSLGQTINTGELFFGEGSRLTVL.

This chain joins TRBV5-1 and TRBJ2-3, with TRBD2 matching over 8 bases. Germline lookup yields CDR1 SGHRS and CDR2 YFSETQ. With 1 base clipped from V and 7 bases from J, the junction kept 5 bases outside the gene matches. The CDR3 has 14 residues. CDR3 DNA sequence: TGCGCCAGCAGCTTGCGGCGGGGGGAAAATACGCAGTATTTT. Translated: CASSLRRGENTQYF.

The chain joins TRBV3-1 (or the pseudogene TRBV3-2) to TRBJ1-3, with D perhaps TRBD1 (6 bases). Trimming cost V 6 bases and J 8 bases, with 14 bases left between them. CDR1 is LGHDT and CDR2 is YNNKEL in the germline V gene (reference sequence). The CDR3 loop spans 13 amino acids. For the CDR3, the DNA is TGTGCCAGCAGTCAAAAGGGGGTGGACACCATATATTTT. This sequence encodes CASSQKGVDTIYF.

This clone came up once. The J gene is TRBJ2-3, the V gene TRBV9; D may be TRBD2 (5 bases). The V gene lost 4 bases and the J gene lost 3 bases, with 15 bases spanning the gap. There are 15 residues in the CDR3. Germline CDR1 and CDR2: SGDLS and YYNGEE. The CDR3, as DNA: TGTGCCAGCAGCCCGGGGAGAGGCAGGACAGATACGCAGTATTTT. This encodes CASSPGRGRTDTQYF. The whole variable domain, filled in from reference TRBV9 and TRBJ2-3, reads DSGVTQTPKHLITATGQRVTLRCSPRSGDLSVYWYQQSLDQGLQFLIQYYNGEERAKGNILERFSAQQFPDLHSELNLSSLELGDSALYFCASSPGRGRTDTQYFGPGTRLTVL.

This chain links TRBV15 with TRBJ2-5; D is unresolved. The CDR3 length is 13 residues. The V and J ends lost 4 bases and 2 bases respectively, with 8 bases between them. Germline V gene sequence: CDR1 LNHNV, CDR2 YYDKDF (reference sequence). Written as DNA, the CDR3 is TGTGCCACCAGCATCCAAGGACAAGAGACCCAGTACTTC. This encodes CATSIQGQETQYF.

This chain uses TRBV7-8 with TRBJ1-5, with D hard to call. CDR3 length equals 14 residues. Trimming removed 5 bases from V and 0 bases from J, with 8 bases in between. Germline values: CDR1 SGHVS, CDR2 FQNEAQ. CDR3 in amino acids: CASSRGISNQPQHF. The CDR3 nucleotides are TGTGCCAGCAGCCGAGGCATTAGCAATCAGCCCCAGCATTTT.

J is TRBJ2-3 and V is TRBV9; D tentatively reads TRBD1 or TRBD2 (7 bases each). The V gene's germline CDR1 is SGDLS and CDR2 YYNGEE. The CDR3 consists of 18 residues. The V end lost 0 bases, the J end lost 1 base, and 18 bases lay between the germline ends. The DNA for the CDR3 is TGTGCCAGCAGCGTAGGGGGAGGGACAGCTCCTGGCACAGATACGCAGTATTTT. Amino acid sequence: CASSVGGGTAPGTDTQYF.

The rearrangement joins TRBV4-1 to TRBJ2-5, with unresolved D. With 0 bases removed from V and 6 bases from J, the gap between germline ends came to 11 bases. From germline, CDR1 is MGHRA and CDR2 YSYEKL. This CDR3 has 14 residues. Here the CDR3 DNA reads TGCGCCAGCAGCCAAGATCAAAGTTTGAAGACCCAGTACTTC. Protein sequence: CASSQDQSLKTQYF.

The chain recombines TRBV9 with TRBJ2-2; perhaps D is TRBD1 or TRBD2 (5 bases each). The CDR3 runs to 15 residues. Germline assignment: CDR1 SGDLS and CDR2 YYNGEE. V was clipped by 4 bases and J by 8 bases, with 18 bases between them. CDR3 sequence reads: CASSRGRDDIGELFF. The CDR3 DNA reads as TGTGCCAGCAGCCGGGGCAGGGACGATATTGGGGAGCTGTTTTTT.

The gene calls are TRBV7-9 and TRBJ1-5, with no clear D. This CDR3 has 17 amino acids. V was pared by 4 bases and J by 6 bases, with 22 bases between. The germline CDR1 and CDR2 sequences are SEHNR and FQNEAQ (reference sequence). Here the CDR3 DNA reads TGTGCCAGCAGCTCATCGGACGGCGGCCGGGGTGGTCAGCCCCAGCATTTT. Its translation is CASSSSDGGRGGQPQHF.

The chain links TRBV5-1 to TRBJ2-1; TRBD2 aligns across 7 bases. The CDR3 length is 15 residues. CDR1 SGHRS and CDR2 YFSETQ come from the germline V gene. The ends lost 3 bases at V and 6 bases at J; junction bases unmatched: 9. CDR3 nucleotide sequence: TGCGCCAGCAGCTCCTGGGGGGGAGATGCCAATGAGCAGTTCTTC. Translation gives CASSSWGGDANEQFF.

The rearrangement joins TRBV6-4 to TRBJ1-3, with TRBD1 as a possible D gene (6 bases). CDR1 is MRHNA, CDR2 SNTAGT, per germline. The CDR3 runs to 17 residues. The germline V and J ends were trimmed by 8 bases and 1 base, with 21 bases remaining between them. The DNA for the CDR3 is TGTGCCAGCCGGGGGGCCGGAGGTTACTCGTCTGGAAACACCATATATTTT. This gives the protein CASRGAGGYSSGNTIYF.

CDR3 in amino acids: CASSEVGTGGRYEQYF. The DNA of the CDR3 is TGTGCCAGTAGCGAAGTCGGGACAGGGGGTCGATACGAGCAGTACTTC. The chain uses TRBV19 and TRBJ2-7; 11 bases line up with TRBD1. The CDR3 has 16 amino acids. J gave up 4 bases and V 6 bases, and 11 bases lay outside the gene matches. Germline assignment: CDR1 LNHDA and CDR2 SQIVND (reference sequence).

This sequence joins TRBV3-1 (or the pseudogene TRBV3-2) and TRBJ2-7, with D possibly being TRBD2 (6 bases). Trimming removed 2 bases at V and 6 bases at J, with 11 bases between. The CDR3 covers 13 residues. Looked up from germline, CDR1 is LGHDT and CDR2 is YNNKEL (reference sequence). The CDR3 region has the DNA TGTGCCAGCAGCCAACGGTTTAGCGGCGAGCAGTACTTC. Translation: CASSQRFSGEQYF.

The J gene is TRBJ1-4, the V gene TRBV15; D gene uncertain. Trimming pared 0 bases from V and 4 bases from J, leaving 9 bases between. The CDR3 is made up of 15 amino acids. Per germline, CDR1 LNHNV and CDR2 YYDKDF (reference sequence). This chain's CDR3 is CATSRDQGFNEKLFF. CDR3 DNA: TGTGCCACCAGCAGAGATCAAGGGTTTAATGAAAAACTGTTTTTT.

The V call is TRBV27, the J call TRBJ1-1; D unresolved. Trimming took 1 base from V and 11 from J, leaving 17 bases between them. This CDR3 spans 14 amino acids. CDR1 MNHEY and CDR2 SMNVEV come from the germline V gene (reference sequence). The CDR3 loop is CASSLLGNLHSAFF. DNA of the CDR3: TGTGCCAGCAGTTTATTGGGTAATCTTCATTCGGCTTTCTTT.

The V gene is TRBV3-1 (or the pseudogene TRBV3-2), the J gene TRBJ1-1; D unresolved. V lost 7 bases and J 7 bases, leaving 16 bases between the germline ends. Looked up from germline, CDR1 is LGHDT and CDR2 is YNNKEL (reference sequence). This CDR3 contains 13 residues. The CDR3 coding sequence is TGTGCCAGCAAGGGCCGAGTGGACGGTGAAGCTTTCTTT. Translated, it gives CASKGRVDGEAFF.

The genes are TRBV11-3 and TRBJ2-5; 7 bases are shared with TRBD2. Germline V gene lookup returns CDR1 SGHNT and CDR2 YENEEA. The V gene end was trimmed by 8 bases and the J gene end by 3 bases; junction bases not matched to a gene: 3. This CDR3 is 12 amino acids long. CDR3 in amino acids: CASRRGEETQYF. The CDR3 bases are TGTGCCAGCCGACGGGGGGAAGAGACCCAGTACTTC.